This is a list of T cell receptor beta chains from one sample in a study of cytomegalovirus exposure and HLA in healthy donors. Assay used: immunoSEQ multiplex PCR; TCRdb lists only in-frame clones, some missing. The data show approximately 200,000 clones, approximately 86% seen once. Material for sequencing was PBMCs. These receptors all stem from a woman younger than 35 in good health and CMV-seronegative. Each CDR3 is given with its conserved first and last residue. A D gene is named only where the DNA matches it firmly. The size entry is marked missing in some rows and otherwise reads once, few, many or a size class.

cdr3_nt	cdr3_aa	clone_size	j_call	v_call	d_call
TGCAGCGTTGTTGGAGACAGGGGGAGTGGCGGGAGGGCCGTGGAGACCCAGTACTTC	CSVVGDRGSGGRAVETQYF	-	TRBJ2-5	TRBV29-1	-
TGTGCCAGTCGGATTAGCGGGGGCAATGAGCAGTTCTTC	CASRISGGNEQFF	-	TRBJ2-1	TRBV2	TRBD2
TGTGCCAGCAGTGAGGGACCGGGACAGGGGGATGGCTACACCTTC	CASSEGPGQGDGYTF	-	TRBJ1-2	TRBV27	TRBD1
TGTGCCAGCAGTACAGCGGGAGCTGAGCAGTTCTTC	CASSTAGAEQFF	-	TRBJ2-1	TRBV5-4	TRBD2
TGTGCCACTCTCGAGGGAGGGCCGAATCAGCCCCAGCATTTT	CATLEGGPNQPQHF	-	TRBJ1-5	TRBV15	-
TGTGCCAGTAGTGTTCGACTAGCAGATACGCAGTATTTT	CASSVRLADTQYF	-	TRBJ2-3	TRBV19	-
TGTGCCAGCAGTTTTCTCGGGAGCTCCTACGAGCAGTACTTC	CASSFLGSSYEQYF	-	TRBJ2-7	TRBV27	-
TGTGCCAGCAGTCCACAGGGGGAAAACTATGGCTACACCTTC	CASSPQGENYGYTF	-	TRBJ1-2	TRBV28	TRBD1
TGTGCCAGCAGCTTCGGATCCGGGACAGGGTTTTCCAATGAGCAGTTCTTC	CASSFGSGTGFSNEQFF	once	TRBJ2-1	TRBV7-8	TRBD1
TGTGCCAGCAGTGTAAGGGGAAGGGAGACCCAGTACTTC	CASSVRGRETQYF	-	TRBJ2-5	TRBV2	-
TGCAGCGTTGAAGATCGCGGGGTGGGTGCAACTAATGAAAAACTGTTTTTT	CSVEDRGVGATNEKLFF	-	TRBJ1-4	TRBV29-1	-
TGTGCCAGCAGGGGAACAGGTCAAGAGACCCAGTACTTC	CASRGTGQETQYF	-	TRBJ2-5	TRBV9	-
TGTGCCAGCAGTTCAGGAGGTGCAGATACGCAGTATTTT	CASSSGGADTQYF	-	TRBJ2-3	TRBV7-6	-
TGCAGCGTTGACAGGGTAGGGGGAAAGAATGAGCAGTTCTTC	CSVDRVGGKNEQFF	-	TRBJ2-1	TRBV29-1	-